This T cell receptor (beta chain) derives from a study of PD-1 blockade in classical Hodgkin lymphoma. Study observations and caveats: Reported baseline diversity: healthy donors highest, relapsed/refractory patients lowest. Repertoires differed for reasons still undefined, possibly disease activity or prior therapy. Nivolumab initiation under 1 year post-ASCT meant exclusion.

The time point denotes: cycle 4 day 1 (C4D1), after 5 to 7 weeks of nivolumab. All trial patients relapsed after autologous stem cell transplantation. Method: immunoSEQ multiplex PCR; TCRdb's copy keeps in-frame clones and lacks some. Seen here are about 41,000 clones, roughly two thirds observed once, and the top ten hold about 2.7%. V was pared by 3 bases and J by 0 bases, with 13 bases between. The CDR3 spans 17 residues. The germline V gene has CDR1 SGHRS and CDR2 YFSETQ. Remarks on this clone: The antigen remains unidentified.

The chain has TRBV5-1 and TRBJ2-6; tentatively, D is TRBD1 (5 bases). The TCR sequence derives from a human donor with classical Hodgkin lymphoma. The sequencing used peripheral blood mononuclear cells (PBMCs), collected before the fourth cycle of nivolumab. CDR3 nucleotides: TGCGCCAGCAGCTCGACAGCCCTGGGCTCTGGGGCCAACGTCCTGACTTTC. As protein: CASSSTALGSGANVLTF.